The 30 T cell receptor beta chains below come from one sample, sequenced in a study of T-cell reconstitution after alpha-beta-depleted transplantation in children. This sample's TCRbeta library carried unique molecular identifier barcodes. TCRdb used MiXCR to reprocess the PCR reads, holding one entry per CDR3 protein. The table records almost 250,000 distinct CDR3 sequences, under 30% of them present only once. The specimen was PBMCs, collected before TCRalphabeta/CD19-depleted stem cell transplant. These receptors all stem from a girl aged 2-10 years with Fanconi anemia, due to receive a stem cell transplant.

This clonotype was counted at least ten times. The chain combines TRBV20-1 with TRBJ2-3, with D uncertain. The CDR3 is made up of 12 amino acids. V dropped 0 bases and J dropped 4 bases, with 5 bases sitting between them. In germline, CDR1 is DFQATT, CDR2 SNEGSKA (reference sequence). The chain's CDR3 is CSARDWSDTQYF. CDR3 nucleotides: TGCAGTGCTAGAGACTGGTCAGATACGCAGTATTTT.

CDR3 loop: CASSERSSGRLSDTQYF. CDR3 nucleotide sequence: TGTGCCAGCAGTGAACGTTCCAGCGGGAGATTGTCAGATACGCAGTATTTT. The genes are TRBV25-1 and TRBJ2-3; the match to TRBD2 covers 8 bases. J lost 4 bases, V lost 2 bases, and 11 bases had no gene match. Germline lookup yields CDR1 MGHDK and CDR2 SYGVNS. This CDR3 region has 17 residues.

In this sample, this clonotype turned up a few times. The rearrangement uses TRBV20-1 and TRBJ2-5, with 10 bases matching TRBD1. The CDR3 extends over 14 amino acids. Germline V gives CDR1 DFQATT, CDR2 SNEGSKA (reference sequence). Unmatched junction bases numbered 8, after V lost 5 bases and J lost 5 bases. The CDR3, as DNA: TGCAGTGCTGGCGACAGGGGGCGCGGGGAGACCCAGTACTTC. Protein: CSAGDRGRGETQYF.

The chain couples TRBV29-1 to TRBJ2-1; 9 bases fit TRBD2. This CDR3 is 15 amino acids long. Germline values: CDR1 SQVTM, CDR2 ANQGSEA. Unmatched junction bases numbered 7, after V lost 7 bases and J lost 0 bases. In nucleotides, the CDR3 is TGCAGCGCTAGCGGGACACCTAGCTCCTACAATGAGCAGTTCTTC. This codes for CSASGTPSSYNEQFF.

This clonotype was seen only once. The chain links TRBV7-9 to TRBJ2-3; TRBD2 matches at 7 bases. Trimming took 5 bases from V and 0 from J; bases not matched to a gene: 8. The CDR3 length is 16 residues. The germline gives CDR1 SEHNR, CDR2 FQNEAQ (reference sequence). CDR3 amino acids: CASSPPTSSSTDTQYF. CDR3 DNA: TGTGCCAGCAGCCCGCCGACTAGCTCTAGCACAGATACGCAGTATTTT. The whole variable domain, filled in from reference TRBV7-9 and TRBJ2-3, reads DTGVSQNPRHKITKRGQNVTFRCDPISEHNRLYWYRQTLGQGPEFLTYFQNEAQLEKSRLLSDRFSAERPKGSFSTLEIQRTEQGDSAMYLCASSPPTSSSTDTQYFGPGTRLTVL.

This clonotype was detected many times. The genes are TRBV29-1 and TRBJ2-1; possible D gene TRBD1, 5 bases. The CDR3 has 16 amino acids. CDR1 SQVTM and CDR2 ANQGSEA come from the germline V gene. The V gene lost 7 bases and the J gene lost 2 bases, with 21 bases spanning the gap. Here the CDR3 DNA reads TGCAGCGCTAACCCCTCCACAAGGGGAACCTACAATGAGCAGTTCTTC. Amino acid sequence: CSANPSTRGTYNEQFF.

There are a few counts of this clonotype. This chain uses TRBV28 with TRBJ2-7; maybe TRBD1 (5 bases). The CDR3 runs 13 residues. Germline CDR1 is MDHEN and CDR2 is SYDVKM. Trimming took 5 bases from V and 4 from J, leaving 12 bases between them. CDR3 residues: CASSAGYIYEQYF. As DNA, the CDR3 is TGTGCCAGCAGTGCAGGGTATATTTACGAGCAGTACTTC.

This clonotype showed up just a few times. V is TRBV6-6 and J is TRBJ2-1; the D gene is possibly TRBD2 (5 bases). CDR1 is MNHNY and CDR2 is SVGAGI in the germline V gene (reference sequence). V lost 7 bases and J 5 bases, leaving 15 bases between the germline ends. The CDR3 contains 14 residues. The DNA of the CDR3 is TGTGCCAGCACCTCGGGGTGGGCAAACAATGAGCAGTTCTTC. Protein: CASTSGWANNEQFF.

This clonotype showed up many times. The rearrangement links TRBV6-1 to TRBJ2-7; a possible D gene is TRBD1 (5 bases). This CDR3 is built from 13 residues. CDR1 and CDR2 from the germline V gene are MNHNS and SASEGT. The V end was cut by 10 bases, the J end by 3 bases, with 16 bases between. CDR3 sequence reads: CATGKSQGYEQYF. Written as DNA, the CDR3 is TGTGCCACCGGAAAATCTCAGGGCTACGAGCAGTACTTC.

The rearrangement uses TRBV5-1 and TRBJ2-2, with D possibly matching TRBD1 (6 bases). The CDR3 loop spans 15 amino acids. V gave up 6 bases and J gave up 7 bases, with 19 bases separating them. Germline loops: CDR1 SGHRS, CDR2 YFSETQ. CDR3 DNA sequence: TGCGCCAGCAATGAGCAGGACAGCTATTTCGGGGAGCTGTTTTTT. The encoded protein is CASNEQDSYFGELFF.

This clonotype was observed a handful of times. The CDR3 DNA sequence: TGTGCCAGCAGTTTAGGGTTCGGATTTAAACTGTTTTTT. It is translated as CASSLGFGFKLFF. The gene calls are TRBV27 and TRBJ1-4, with D unresolved. CDR3 length: 13 amino acids. Germline V gene sequence: CDR1 MNHEY, CDR2 SMNVEV (reference sequence). V lost 2 bases to trimming and J lost 11 bases, with 12 bases between them. Supplemented by reference TRBV27 and TRBJ1-4, the full variable domain reads EAQVTQNPRYLITVTGKKLTVTCSQNMNHEYMSWYRQDPGLGLRQIYYSMNVEVTDKGDVPEGYKVSRKEKRNFPLILESPSPNQTSLYFCASSLGFGFKLFFGSGTQLSVL.

In its sample, this clonotype was seen many times. The chain employs TRBV12-3 or TRBV12-4 and TRBJ2-7; 9 bases agree with TRBD2. J gave up 9 bases and V 0 bases, and 6 bases lay outside the gene matches. CDR3 length: 14 amino acids. The CDR3 nucleotides are TGTGCCAGCAGTTTAGCGGAGACTAGCGGTCGGCAGTACTTC. Residues: CASSLAETSGRQYF.

CDR3 in amino acids: CSVVQTYEQYF. The CDR3 nucleotides read TGCAGCGTTGTCCAGACCTACGAGCAGTACTTC. The genes are TRBV29-1 and TRBJ2-7; D is ambiguous. Trimming cost V 4 bases and J 2 bases, with 6 bases left between them. Germline CDR1 is SQVTM and CDR2 is ANQGSEA. CDR3 length: 11 amino acids.

This clonotype was observed many times. J is TRBJ2-3 and V is TRBV6-4, with TRBD2 as a possible D gene (6 bases). Germline CDR1 and CDR2: MRHNA and SNTAGT. The length of the CDR3 is 16 residues. V shed 5 bases and J shed 1 base, with 16 bases lying between them. CDR3 residues: CASSPGTHLGTDTQYF. CDR3 DNA sequence: TGTGCCAGCAGTCCCGGGACTCACCTCGGCACAGATACGCAGTATTTT.

There are many counts of this clonotype. The gene calls are TRBV6-1 and TRBJ2-3, with D unclear. Per germline, CDR1 MNHNS and CDR2 SASEGT. V was trimmed by 6 bases and J by 0 bases, leaving 16 bases between them. This CDR3 comprises 16 residues. In DNA, the CDR3 is TGTGCCAGCAGCCGCAAGTTACCGAAAAGCACAGATACGCAGTATTTT. This gives the protein CASSRKLPKSTDTQYF.

This chain connects TRBV7-3 to TRBJ2-6; tentatively, D is TRBD2 (6 bases). Germline V gene sequence: CDR1 SGHTA, CDR2 FQGTGA. V shed 1 base and J shed 0 bases, with 7 bases lying between them. The CDR3 runs to 16 residues. CDR3 loop: CASSLIGGSGANVLTF. The DNA of the CDR3 is TGTGCCAGCAGCTTAATCGGGGGCTCTGGGGCCAACGTCCTGACTTTC.

This clonotype was detected a few times. The chain joins TRBV18 to TRBJ1-2; D gene uncertain. The CDR3 has 15 residues. Germline V gene sequence: CDR1 KGHSH, CDR2 LQKENI. The V and J ends lost 3 bases and 7 bases respectively, with 18 bases between them. The CDR3 loop is CASSPLRPDQSGYTF. The CDR3 DNA reads as TGTGCCAGCTCACCTTTAAGGCCCGATCAAAGTGGCTACACCTTC.

This clonotype was observed a few times. The V call is TRBV28, the J call TRBJ2-5, with D perhaps matching TRBD1 (6 bases). The length of the CDR3 is 16 residues. V gave up 1 base and J gave up 2 bases, with 14 bases separating them. CDR1 is MDHEN and CDR2 is SYDVKM in the germline V gene. The CDR3: CASSLSVYREQETQYF. In nucleotides, the CDR3 is TGTGCCAGCAGTTTATCGGTTTACAGGGAACAAGAGACCCAGTACTTC.

This clonotype was found many times. J is TRBJ2-5 and V is TRBV29-1; D might be TRBD1 (5 bases). Germline CDR1 is SQVTM and CDR2 is ANQGSEA. V was pared by 6 bases and J by 5 bases, with 25 bases between. This CDR3 is 16 amino acids long. The CDR3 spells CSVALQVGLFMETQYF. CDR3 nucleotide sequence: TGCAGCGTCGCTCTACAGGTGGGGTTATTCATGGAGACCCAGTACTTC.

This clonotype occurred many times. The J gene is TRBJ1-1, the V gene TRBV29-1; 10 bases map to TRBD1. The CDR3 is 11 amino acids. After removal of 6 bases from V and 10 bases from J, the junction contained 5 bases not matched to a gene. In germline, CDR1 is SQVTM, CDR2 ANQGSEA. CDR3 DNA sequence: TGCAGCGTATCGGACAGGGGGAGAGCTTTCTTT. As protein: CSVSDRGRAFF.

This clonotype was counted between two and nine times. V and J are TRBV28 and TRBJ2-7; 8 bases are shared with TRBD1. The CDR3 spans 15 residues. Trimming took 5 bases from V and 4 from J; bases not matched to a gene: 10. Germline lookup yields CDR1 MDHEN and CDR2 SYDVKM. The CDR3 region has the DNA TGTGCCAGCAGTCCTGGACAGGGAAGGACGTACGAGCAGTACTTC. Its translation is CASSPGQGRTYEQYF.

This clonotype was observed at least ten times. The chain has TRBV6-5 and TRBJ2-1; 12 bases map to TRBD2. CDR3 length: 16 residues. CDR1 is MNHEY, CDR2 SVGAGI, per germline. Losses at the gene ends were 6 bases for V and 0 bases for J; bases not matched to a gene: 3. This CDR3 reads CASRTSGGRSYNEQFF. CDR3 coding DNA: TGTGCCAGCAGGACTAGCGGGGGCCGCTCCTACAATGAGCAGTTCTTC.

The rearrangement links TRBV6-5 to TRBJ1-5, with unresolved D. This CDR3 contains 14 residues. With 0 bases removed from V and 2 bases from J, the gap between germline ends came to 5 bases. Germline V gene sequence: CDR1 MNHEY, CDR2 SVGAGI. CDR3 sequence (DNA): TGTGCCAGCAGTTACTCCCAGGGCAATCAGCCCCAGCATTTT. It yields the protein CASSYSQGNQPQHF.

The chain links TRBV11-2 to TRBJ2-5; D may match TRBD1 or TRBD2 (6 bases each). CDR1 and CDR2 from the germline V gene are SGHAT and FQNNGV. Deletions cut 6 bases from V and 1 base from J, with 12 bases between. The CDR3 is 14 amino acids. Here the CDR3 reads CASRGGHIQETQYF. Here the CDR3 DNA reads TGTGCCAGCAGGGGGGGACACATCCAAGAGACCCAGTACTTC.

This clonotype was observed many times. This sequence joins TRBV5-1 and TRBJ2-3; no clear D gene. Germline-derived CDR1 and CDR2 are SGHRS and YFSETQ. CDR3 length: 15 residues. Trimming removed 3 bases from V and 4 bases from J, with 15 bases in between. CDR3 DNA sequence: TGCGCCAGCAGCTCCGGAAATTTGGTCGCAGATACGCAGTATTTT. Protein sequence: CASSSGNLVADTQYF.

This clonotype was recorded at least ten times. The rearrangement links TRBV28 to TRBJ2-5; D may correspond to TRBD1 or TRBD2 (5 bases each). Germline V lookup: CDR1 MDHEN, CDR2 SYDVKM. The V end was cut by 2 bases, the J end by 5 bases, with 15 bases between. The CDR3 is 15 residues long. The CDR3 loop reads CASSLGARWEETQYF. The CDR3 DNA reads as TGTGCCAGCAGTTTAGGGGCTCGATGGGAGGAGACCCAGTACTTC.

This clonotype was counted ten times or more. The chain links TRBV29-1 to TRBJ2-3, with D perhaps matching TRBD1 (6 bases). Germline loops: CDR1 SQVTM, CDR2 ANQGSEA. V shed 4 bases and J shed 4 bases, with 15 bases lying between them. CDR3 size: 14 residues. CDR3 DNA sequence: TGCAGCGTTGTTGAGGGGGTGGGCGCAGATACGCAGTATTTT. It codes for CSVVEGVGADTQYF.

This clonotype was counted many times. The V and J genes are TRBV20-1 and TRBJ2-7; 9 nucleotides line up with TRBD1. The CDR3 runs to 14 residues. The V gene's germline CDR1 is DFQATT and CDR2 SNEGSKA (reference sequence). The ends lost 6 bases at V and 4 bases at J; junction bases unmatched: 10. For the CDR3, the DNA is TGCAGTGCCCAGGACAGGGGAAAAGTGTACGAGCAGTACTTC. Translating it yields CSAQDRGKVYEQYF.

This clonotype was seen at least ten times. The chain couples TRBV29-1 to TRBJ2-3, with a possible D match to TRBD2 (6 bases). This CDR3 region has 12 residues. V was cut by 5 bases and J by 7 bases, with 13 bases left in between. From germline, CDR1 is SQVTM and CDR2 ANQGSEA. The CDR3: CSVRPSAYTQYF. The CDR3 DNA reads TGCAGCGTTCGGCCTAGCGCGTATACGCAGTATTTT.

Only a few counts were recorded for this clonotype. The chain has TRBV20-1 and TRBJ1-1; D might be TRBD1 (6 bases). The CDR3 runs 16 residues. V was pared by 6 bases and J by 0 bases, with 20 bases between. Germline CDR1 is DFQATT and CDR2 is SNEGSKA (reference sequence). The CDR3 here is CSAREGRGWMNTEAFF. The CDR3 DNA sequence: TGCAGTGCGCGCGAGGGTAGGGGGTGGATGAACACTGAAGCTTTCTTT.